This entry lists 13 T cell receptor beta chains sequenced from one sample in a study of radiation and T cells in renal cell carcinoma. The method was immunoSEQ multiplex PCR; TCRdb's version includes in-frame clones alone and lacks a portion of them. The data hold 100,000 to 150,000 clones, with 65% to 85% observed a single time. Time point in this sample: blood 2 weeks post-SBRT. Treatment noted: 15 Gy SBRT to primary tumor, nephrectomy 4 weeks later. The sequencing used blood, collected from a patient whose treatment included radiotherapy and nephrectomy. Every receptor here comes from a man in his fifties with renal cell carcinoma.

V is TRBV19 and J is TRBJ1-5; D ambiguous. Germline values: CDR1 LNHDA, CDR2 SQIVND (reference sequence). V lost 5 bases to trimming and J lost 10 bases, with 12 bases between them. The CDR3 spans 12 residues. This CDR3 is CASSAHPGPQHF. As DNA, the CDR3 is TGTGCCAGTAGTGCCCACCCCGGCCCCCAGCATTTT.

This clone has just one count. The chain couples TRBV6-5 to TRBJ2-4; D gene unclear. Germline CDR1 MNHEY, CDR2 SVGAGI. This CDR3 is 13 amino acids long. The V end was cut by 0 bases, the J end by 4 bases, with 4 bases between. Here the CDR3 reads CASSYSKKNIQYF. The CDR3 nucleotides are TGTGCCAGCAGTTACTCGAAAAAAAACATTCAGTACTTC.

This chain links TRBV6-5 with TRBJ2-1; TRBD2 aligns across 10 bases. Germline V gene data show CDR1 as MNHEY and CDR2 as SVGAGI. The CDR3 runs 15 residues. The trim removed 7 bases at V and 8 bases at J, leaving 11 bases unmatched. The CDR3 DNA reads TGTGCCAGCATCTTGGAAGCGGGGGGGCCATATGAGCAGTTCTTC. Protein sequence: CASILEAGGPYEQFF.

This clone was recorded once. The chain couples TRBV5-5 to TRBJ2-5, with no clear D. Trimming took 2 bases from V and 2 from J, leaving 10 bases between them. This CDR3 spans 14 amino acids. Germline CDR1 reads SGHKS; CDR2 reads YYEKEE (reference sequence). CDR3 coding DNA: TGTGCCAGCAGCTTTGGAGTCAGTCAAGAGACCCAGTACTTC. Amino acids: CASSFGVSQETQYF.

This chain uses TRBV4-1 with TRBJ1-2; D possibly corresponds to TRBD1 (6 bases). The CDR3 is 14 amino acids. The V gene lost 3 bases and the J gene lost 8 bases, with 16 bases spanning the gap. CDR1 is MGHRA, CDR2 YSYEKL, per germline. CDR3 nucleotide sequence: TGCGCCAGCAGCCATGGGGGGGACATTTACGGCTACACCTTC. Encoded protein: CASSHGGDIYGYTF.

The chain recombines TRBV5-1 with TRBJ1-2; D is uncertain. Germline V lookup: CDR1 SGHRS, CDR2 YFSETQ. CDR3 length: 13 residues. V dropped 2 bases and J dropped 0 bases, with 5 bases sitting between them. CDR3 bases: TGCGCCAGCAGCTTAGGGACTAACTATGGCTACACCTTC. As protein: CASSLGTNYGYTF.

The chain carries TRBV6-6 and TRBJ2-7, with D perhaps given as TRBD1 or TRBD2 (5 bases each). Deletions cut 8 bases from V and 0 bases from J, with 11 bases between. Germline CDR1 and CDR2: MNHNY and SVGAGI (reference sequence). This CDR3 is 13 amino acids long. The chain's CDR3 is CASGTASSYEQYF. CDR3 nucleotide sequence: TGTGCCAGCGGGACGGCTAGCTCCTACGAGCAGTACTTC.

The chain uses TRBV2 and TRBJ1-1; D not resolved. This CDR3 has 13 amino acids. Trimming left V 8 bases short and J 1 base short, with 11 bases between. The germline V gene encodes CDR1 SNHLY and CDR2 FYNNEI. The CDR3 coding sequence is TGTGCCAGCGTGAGGGAAGGGAACACTGAAGCTTTCTTT. Protein: CASVREGNTEAFF. Drawing the rest from reference TRBV2 and TRBJ1-1, the complete variable domain is EPEVTQTPSHQVTQMGQEVILRCVPISNHLYFYWYRQILGQKVEFLVSFYNNEISEKSEIFDDQFSVERPDGSNFTLKIRSTKLEDSAMYFCASVREGNTEAFFGQGTRLTVV.

This CDR3 is CASSQDGGQPQHF. In DNA form, the CDR3 reads TGCGCCAGCAGCCAAGATGGGGGTCAGCCCCAGCATTTT. The chain links TRBV4-3 to TRBJ1-5; D possibly corresponds to TRBD1 (5 bases). This CDR3 is built from 13 residues. Germline V lookup: CDR1 LGHNA, CDR2 YSLEER. Trimming left V 0 bases short and J 6 bases short, with 6 bases between.

The chain combines TRBV7-6 with TRBJ2-1; TRBD2 matches at 12 bases. J was trimmed by 10 bases and V by 5 bases; bases with no gene match: 6. Per germline, CDR1 SGHVS and CDR2 FNYEAQ. CDR3 length: 14 residues. The CDR3 is CASSPTGTSGEQFF. The CDR3, as DNA: TGTGCCAGCAGCCCCACCGGGACTAGCGGGGAGCAGTTCTTC. Full variable domain (remainder filled in from reference TRBV7-6 and TRBJ2-1): GAGVSQSPRYKVTKRGQDVALRCDPISGHVSLYWYRQALGQGPEFLTYFNYEAQQDKSGLPNDRFSAERPEGSISTLTIQRTEQRDSAMYRCASSPTGTSGEQFFGPGTRLTVL.

The chain recombines TRBV5-1 with TRBJ2-5; no definite D call. Trimming took 0 bases from V and 7 from J, leaving 16 bases between them. Germline V CDR1 and CDR2: SGHRS, YFSETQ. The CDR3 sequence is 15 residues long. CDR3 residues: CASSLGDTSPGTQYF. For the CDR3, the DNA is TGCGCCAGCAGCTTGGGCGACACCTCCCCGGGGACCCAGTACTTC.

This chain uses TRBV6-1 with TRBJ1-4; D gene uncertain. The ends were cut back, 2 bases at V and 5 bases at J, with 15 bases in the middle. The CDR3 runs to 16 residues. The germline CDR1 and CDR2 sequences are MNHNS and SASEGT. CDR3 sequence reads: CASSELGGSLNEKLFF. The CDR3 coding sequence is TGTGCCAGCAGTGAATTAGGAGGCAGTTTAAATGAAAAACTGTTTTTT.

This clone has a handful of counts. This rearrangement joins TRBV29-1 to TRBJ2-1; 10 bases match TRBD2. This CDR3 has 14 residues. Germline V CDR1 and CDR2: SQVTM, ANQGSEA. With V trimmed by 7 bases and J by 7 bases, 10 bases remained unmatched. The CDR3 nucleotides read TGCAGCGACGACCCTAGCGGGGGTGGGAATGAGCAGTTCTTC. Translation gives CSDDPSGGGNEQFF.